A selection of T cell receptor beta chains follows, all from one sample in a study of shared clonotypes between healthy human individuals. Clones were read by immunoSEQ multiplex PCR, and TCRdb kept only the in-frame ones, dropping some. The table shows 2.3 million or so clones, with approximately 95% occurring only once. Sequenced input: naive CD4+ T cells from PBMCs. The receptors were gathered from a man aged 18 to 35 in good health. Some clones in this sample may be carry-over from other donors' samples. CDR3s leave out the opening cysteine and the closing phenylalanine or tryptophan.

v_gene: TRBV28; len: 15; j_gene: TRBJ2-2; CDR3aa: ASSGDRGALNTGELF
v_gene: TRBV9; len: 13; j_gene: TRBJ1-1; CDR3aa: ASSPRDRGGTEAF
v_gene: TRBV28; len: 9; j_gene: TRBJ2-7; CDR3aa: ASGSFYEQY
v_gene: TRBV19; len: 14; j_gene: TRBJ2-3; CDR3aa: ATQPRGIGRTDTQY
v_gene: TRBV19; len: 12; j_gene: TRBJ2-3; CDR3aa: ASNYRGPKDTQY
v_gene: TRBV5-6; len: 9; j_gene: TRBJ2-1; CDR3aa: ASSLAGTVF
v_gene: TRBV5-4; len: 13; j_gene: TRBJ2-7; CDR3aa: ASSPGLAGSYEQY
v_gene: TRBV28; len: 10; j_gene: TRBJ2-1; CDR3aa: ASSGSYNEQF
v_gene: TRBV19; len: 14; j_gene: TRBJ1-1; CDR3aa: ASSNRKPLMNTEAF
v_gene: TRBV11-3; len: 13; j_gene: TRBJ2-2; CDR3aa: ASSWTGGKEGELF
v_gene: TRBV30; len: 11; j_gene: TRBJ1-5; CDR3aa: AWSVGSDQPQH
v_gene: TRBV18; len: 10; j_gene: TRBJ1-2; CDR3aa: ASSSTGNGYT
v_gene: TRBV6-6; len: 13; j_gene: TRBJ2-4; CDR3aa: ASSYSFGQGDIQY
v_gene: TRBV5-1; len: 13; j_gene: TRBJ1-2; CDR3aa: ASSLEVGRVNGYT
v_gene: TRBV28; len: 12; j_gene: TRBJ2-3; CDR3aa: ASSFTETADTQY
v_gene: TRBV29-1; len: 14; j_gene: TRBJ2-5; CDR3aa: SVAGGTPPVGETQY
v_gene: TRBV7-6; len: 10; j_gene: TRBJ2-1; CDR3aa: ASSLDYDEQF
v_gene: TRBV4-1; len: 11; j_gene: TRBJ1-2; CDR3aa: ASSQPRGQGYT
v_gene: TRBV18; len: 14; j_gene: TRBJ1-5; CDR3aa: ASSRTDAAGNQPQH
v_gene: TRBV7-9; len: 11; j_gene: TRBJ2-2; CDR3aa: ASSFMVTGELF
v_gene: TRBV6-7; len: 12; j_gene: TRBJ2-7; CDR3aa: ASPCGQVTYEQY
v_gene: TRBV6-5; len: 11; j_gene: TRBJ1-1; CDR3aa: ASRRLGDTEAF
v_gene: TRBV5-1; len: 16; j_gene: TRBJ2-3; CDR3aa: ASSLESATGYETDTQY
v_gene: TRBV5-8; len: 14; j_gene: TRBJ1-4; CDR3aa: ASSLTGRTDNEKLF
v_gene: TRBV9; len: 10; j_gene: TRBJ1-2; CDR3aa: ASSDHRGGYT
v_gene: TRBV7-2; len: 11; j_gene: TRBJ1-3; CDR3aa: ASSPGEARTIY
v_gene: TRBV5-1; len: 10; j_gene: TRBJ2-5; CDR3aa: ASRGGEETQY
v_gene: TRBV9; len: 15; j_gene: TRBJ2-2; CDR3aa: ASTSRAGGSNTGELF
v_gene: TRBV28; len: 13; j_gene: TRBJ1-5; CDR3aa: ASLRDRGSNQPQH
v_gene: TRBV5-8; len: 13; j_gene: TRBJ1-2; CDR3aa: ASSLGIQGLYGYT
v_gene: TRBV15; len: 16; j_gene: TRBJ1-5; CDR3aa: ATSIPDIGADSNQPQH
v_gene: TRBV18; len: 12; j_gene: TRBJ2-3; CDR3aa: ASSPPSSTDTQY
v_gene: TRBV5-1; len: 10; j_gene: TRBJ2-3; CDR3aa: ASSRDIDTQY
v_gene: TRBV15; len: 13; j_gene: TRBJ2-7; CDR3aa: ATSRDIGGGYEQY
v_gene: TRBV4-2; len: 17; j_gene: TRBJ2-5; CDR3aa: ASSQLLAGSRGPSETQY
v_gene: TRBV5-5; len: 12; j_gene: TRBJ2-7; CDR3aa: ASSPQRWADEQY
v_gene: TRBV4-2; len: 14; j_gene: TRBJ1-2; CDR3aa: ASSQDHSGTAGGYT
v_gene: TRBV5-1; len: 13; j_gene: TRBJ2-1; CDR3aa: ASSLTPTGRNEQF
v_gene: TRBV7-2; len: 13; j_gene: TRBJ2-5; CDR3aa: ASQRTGMSRETQY
v_gene: TRBV5-1; len: 14; j_gene: TRBJ2-7; CDR3aa: ASSLRGASESYEQY
v_gene: TRBV19; len: 14; j_gene: TRBJ2-3; CDR3aa: ASSPGLAASTDTQY
v_gene: TRBV9; len: 14; j_gene: TRBJ2-1; CDR3aa: ASSAQLAPRTNEQF
v_gene: TRBV7-9; len: 12; j_gene: TRBJ1-2; CDR3aa: ASSSAGGLWGYT
v_gene: TRBV5-1; len: 14; j_gene: TRBJ2-5; CDR3aa: ASSFAGQKYQETQY
v_gene: TRBV4-1; len: 14; j_gene: TRBJ2-7; CDR3aa: ASSQEPGSESYEQY
v_gene: TRBV2; len: 11; j_gene: TRBJ2-3; CDR3aa: ASSTPFLDTQY
v_gene: TRBV29-1; len: 13; j_gene: TRBJ1-1; CDR3aa: SVEVAGGENTEAF
v_gene: TRBV18; len: 14; j_gene: TRBJ2-7; CDR3aa: ASSHERPPLLNEQY
v_gene: TRBV5-6; len: 13; j_gene: TRBJ1-2; CDR3aa: ASNYLTGRSYGYT
v_gene: TRBV19; len: 13; j_gene: TRBJ1-2; CDR3aa: ASSLQPSPRYGYT
v_gene: TRBV28; len: 14; j_gene: TRBJ1-3; CDR3aa: ASSSPGSGSGNTIY
v_gene: TRBV28; len: 12; j_gene: TRBJ2-7; CDR3aa: ASRPGTPTYEQY
v_gene: TRBV5-4; len: 13; j_gene: TRBJ2-3; CDR3aa: ASSPPTERTDTQY
v_gene: TRBV6-5; len: 11; j_gene: TRBJ1-5; CDR3aa: ASSYSRAQPQH
v_gene: TRBV11-3; len: 13; j_gene: TRBJ2-1; CDR3aa: ASSLAQNSYNEQF
v_gene: TRBV27; len: 13; j_gene: TRBJ2-7; CDR3aa: ASSLAQGQSYEQY
v_gene: TRBV5-6; len: 10; j_gene: TRBJ1-2; CDR3aa: ASSPGGYGYT
v_gene: TRBV28; len: 14; j_gene: TRBJ1-1; CDR3aa: ASTPAPGAENTEAF
v_gene: TRBV7-2; len: 12; j_gene: TRBJ1-1; CDR3aa: ASSPGAANTEAF
v_gene: TRBV19; len: 13; j_gene: TRBJ2-2; CDR3aa: ASSSSGGSTGELF